Following are 8 T cell receptor beta chains from one sample sequenced in a study of vaccination and CD4 T cells after COVID-19. An Oncomine TCR Beta short-read assay was used to sequence the DNA from cultured CD4+ T cells. TCRdb reprocessed the PCR reads with MiXCR, giving one entry per CDR3 protein. The sample yields 10,000 or so distinct CDR3 sequences, over 75% seen once. Their specific antigens are unknown. This sample's treatment: approximately 10-day PBMC culture with coronavirus spike peptide pools or control peptides (ViraFEST assay). The sequenced sample consisted of CD4+ T cells from blood, cultured in vitro. Receptors originate from a human donor who had recovered from COVID-19.

V and J are TRBV6-5 and TRBJ2-2; D gene ambiguous. The CDR3 has 16 residues. Trimming shortened V by 2 bases and J by 4 bases, and 14 bases separated the two germline ends. In germline, CDR1 is MNHEY, CDR2 SVGAGI. The CDR3 reads CASSYDMGGGTGELFF. The CDR3, as DNA: TGTGCCAGCAGTTACGACATGGGTGGCGGCACCGGGGAGCTGTTTTTT.

The rearrangement links TRBV19 to TRBJ2-7, with D unclear. The CDR3 runs to 11 residues. Trimming left V 3 bases short and J 12 bases short, with 12 bases between. Looked up from germline, CDR1 is LNHDA and CDR2 is SQIVND (reference sequence). CDR3: CASSMARVVYF. The CDR3, as DNA: TGTGCCAGTAGTATGGCCCGCGTTGTGTACTTC. Variable domain in full (rest from reference TRBV19 and TRBJ2-7): DGGITQSPKYLFRKEGQNVTLSCEQNLNHDAMYWYRQDPGQGLRLIYYSQIVNDFQKGDIAEGYSVSREKKESFPLTVTSAQKNPTAFYLCASSMARVVYFGPGTRLTVT.

The V call is TRBV20-1, the J call TRBJ2-7; 12 bases agree with TRBD2. After removal of 0 bases from V and 0 bases from J, the junction contained 0 bases not matched to a gene. The CDR3 sequence is 15 residues long. CDR1 is DFQATT and CDR2 is SNEGSKA in the germline V gene (reference sequence). CDR3 amino acids: CSARETSGGSYEQYF. The CDR3 region has the DNA TGCAGTGCTAGAGAGACTAGCGGGGGCTCCTACGAGCAGTACTTC.

The chain recombines TRBV7-3 with TRBJ2-1; 8 positions agree with TRBD2. CDR3 size: 16 residues. V shed 5 bases, J shed 8 bases, and the junction held 14 bases outside the gene matches. Germline CDR1 SGHTA, CDR2 FQGTGA. CDR3 sequence (DNA): TGTGCCAGCAGCCCCGGTAGCGGGGCCCTGGGGGATGAGCAGTTCTTC. Its translation is CASSPGSGALGDEQFF. Supplemented by reference TRBV7-3 and TRBJ2-1, the full variable domain reads GAGVSQTPSNKVTEKGKYVELRCDPISGHTALYWYRQSLGQGPEFLIYFQGTGAADDSGLPNDRFFAVRPEGSVSTLKIQRTERGDSAVYLCASSPGSGALGDEQFFGPGTRLTVL.

This clonotype was detected once. The chain uses TRBV27 and TRBJ1-2, with 10 bases identical to TRBD1. This CDR3 region has 14 residues. J gave up 7 bases and V 4 bases, and 6 bases lay outside the gene matches. Germline values: CDR1 MNHEY, CDR2 SMNVEV (reference sequence). The CDR3 protein is CASSSPGQGPGYTF. The CDR3, as DNA: TGTGCCAGCAGTTCCCCGGGACAGGGGCCTGGCTACACCTTC.

The chain employs TRBV19 and TRBJ2-3, with 7 bases identical to TRBD1. The V and J ends lost 5 bases and 2 bases, in that order; junction bases with no gene match: 7. CDR1 and CDR2 from the germline V gene are LNHDA and SQIVND (reference sequence). The CDR3 has 15 amino acids. In DNA form, the CDR3 reads TGTGCCAGTAGTCGGGACAGAAAAATCACAGATACGCAGTATTTT. Protein product: CASSRDRKITDTQYF.

Here the CDR3 DNA reads TGCAGTGCTAGAGATCCCTCCCAGGGCCGGTATGGCTACACCTTC. Translation gives CSARDPSQGRYGYTF. The rearrangement joins TRBV20-1 to TRBJ1-2; a weak D match, TRBD1 (5 bases). Germline CDR1 and CDR2: DFQATT and SNEGSKA (reference sequence). V was cut by 0 bases and J by 5 bases, with 16 bases left in between. The CDR3 sequence is 15 residues long.

In this sample, this clonotype turned up a few times. Its ends do not fully match the called genes, so a read error is possible. The rearrangement joins TRBV12-3 or TRBV12-4 to TRBJ1-6; D ambiguous. The CDR3 runs 16 residues. CDR3 coding DNA: TGTACCAGCAGCCTCACGGGCGTTTGGGATAATTCACCCCTCCACTTT. Translated: CTSSLTGVWDNSPLHF.